What follows describes a single T cell receptor beta chain. Its antigen is undetermined. Germline loops: CDR1 MGHRA, CDR2 YSYEKL. The CDR3 extends over 15 amino acids. The ends lost 0 bases at V and 5 bases at J; junction bases unmatched: 6. This entry is derived from a study of graft-versus-host responses after intestinal transplantation. Whole-study findings and limits: Recipient-marrow GvH clones were detected, some having first appeared in ileum or blood.

Data came from immunoSEQ multiplex PCR; TCRdb stores just in-frame clones and leaves some out. The data hold about 69,000 clones, with roughly 92% observed a single time. This specimen consisted of bone marrow, obtained approximately 700 days after intestinal transplantation. This clonotype was obtained from a human patient who received an intestinal transplant, so some T cells may come from the graft donor. The chain links TRBV4-1 to TRBJ1-2; 7 nucleotides align to TRBD1. The CDR3 protein is CASSQDQGGFYGYTF. The CDR3 nucleotides are TGCGCCAGCAGCCAAGATCAAGGGGGCTTTTATGGCTACACCTTC.